This is a list of T cell receptor beta chains from one sample in a study of technical replicates of blood from several donors. Clones were sequenced by immunoSEQ multiplex PCR, and TCRdb holds only the in-frame ones, with some missing. The table shows more than 70,000 clones, with roughly 97% occurring only once. The specimen was T cells isolated from PBMCs. These receptors all stem from a human donor in good health. The CDR3 runs from the conserved cysteine through the conserved F or W.

j_call: TRBJ2-1
v_call: TRBV15
cdr3_aa: CATSRDFVSTGNEQFF

j_call: TRBJ2-5
v_call: TRBV2
cdr3_aa: CATTGGGAVKTQYF

j_call: TRBJ1-1
v_call: TRBV19
cdr3_aa: CASRGLLYREAFF

j_call: TRBJ2-7
v_call: TRBV28
cdr3_aa: CAVQPGQGSYEQYF

j_call: TRBJ2-7
v_call: TRBV11-2
cdr3_aa: CASSPTGGNSYEQYF

j_call: TRBJ2-5
v_call: TRBV9
cdr3_aa: CASSGPGTSPETQYF

j_call: TRBJ1-2
v_call: TRBV30
cdr3_aa: CAWSHTGIGYTF

j_call: TRBJ1-1
v_call: TRBV27
cdr3_aa: CASSSPGVRTEAFF

j_call: TRBJ2-3
v_call: TRBV18
cdr3_aa: CASSSPSTDTQYF

j_call: TRBJ1-4
v_call: TRBV28
cdr3_aa: CASRTPRASHEKLFF

j_call: TRBJ1-5
v_call: TRBV19
cdr3_aa: CASSPGGPQHF

j_call: TRBJ1-5
v_call: TRBV7-8
cdr3_aa: CASSSRQGEEPQHF

j_call: TRBJ2-3
v_call: TRBV10-1
cdr3_aa: CADGGGHTDTQYF

j_call: TRBJ2-3
v_call: TRBV28
cdr3_aa: CASSHRGVTDTQYF

j_call: TRBJ2-7
v_call: TRBV9
cdr3_aa: CASSSSSYEQYF

j_call: TRBJ1-1
v_call: TRBV5-1
cdr3_aa: CASSLEAYAMNTEAFF

j_call: TRBJ1-1
v_call: TRBV6-1
cdr3_aa: CASSEVRNTEAFF

j_call: TRBJ2-3
v_call: TRBV28
cdr3_aa: CASSYIPTASTDTQYF

j_call: TRBJ1-5
v_call: TRBV5-6
cdr3_aa: CASRNWDRGGYSNQPQHF

j_call: TRBJ2-5
v_call: TRBV27
cdr3_aa: CASSLSTGGETQYF

j_call: TRBJ1-2
v_call: TRBV1
cdr3_aa: CTSSRYRGYTF

j_call: TRBJ2-5
v_call: TRBV7-8
cdr3_aa: CASSLGRRRGSAGTQYF

j_call: TRBJ1-2
v_call: TRBV7-9
cdr3_aa: CASSRGQGLFNYGYTF

j_call: TRBJ1-1
v_call: TRBV11-2
cdr3_aa: CASSTDRAGTEAFF

j_call: TRBJ2-5
v_call: TRBV5-6
cdr3_aa: CASSSTGLAGVLETQYF

j_call: TRBJ1-2
v_call: TRBV5-1
cdr3_aa: CASSFTGGESTF

j_call: TRBJ2-7
v_call: TRBV11-3
cdr3_aa: CASSLAAGNYEQYF

j_call: TRBJ1-1
v_call: TRBV9
cdr3_aa: CASSPQTGHMNTEAFF

j_call: TRBJ2-7
v_call: TRBV7-9
cdr3_aa: CASSSFRDRAFYEQYF

j_call: TRBJ1-2
v_call: TRBV30
cdr3_aa: CACGFVAAGYTF

j_call: TRBJ2-5
v_call: TRBV10-2
cdr3_aa: CASKAGQETQYF

j_call: TRBJ2-3
v_call: TRBV11-2
cdr3_aa: CASSLMVAGSTDTQYF

j_call: TRBJ2-5
v_call: TRBV5-6
cdr3_aa: CASSLARPAETQYF